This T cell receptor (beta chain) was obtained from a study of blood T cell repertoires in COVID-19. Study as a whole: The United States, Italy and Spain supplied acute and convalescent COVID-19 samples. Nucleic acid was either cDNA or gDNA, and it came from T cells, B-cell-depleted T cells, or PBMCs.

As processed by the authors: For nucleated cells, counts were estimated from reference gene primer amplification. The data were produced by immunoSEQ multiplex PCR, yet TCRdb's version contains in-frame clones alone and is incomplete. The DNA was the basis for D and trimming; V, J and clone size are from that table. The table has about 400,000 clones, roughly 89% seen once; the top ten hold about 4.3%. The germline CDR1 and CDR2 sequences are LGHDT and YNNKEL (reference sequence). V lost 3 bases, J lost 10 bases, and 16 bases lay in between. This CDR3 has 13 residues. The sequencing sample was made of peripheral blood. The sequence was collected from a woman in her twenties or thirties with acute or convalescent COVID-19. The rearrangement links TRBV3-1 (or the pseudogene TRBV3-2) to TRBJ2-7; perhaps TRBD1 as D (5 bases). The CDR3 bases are TGTGCCAGCAGCCAGCAGGGTTCGGGTATCCAGTACTTC. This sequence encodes CASSQQGSGIQYF.